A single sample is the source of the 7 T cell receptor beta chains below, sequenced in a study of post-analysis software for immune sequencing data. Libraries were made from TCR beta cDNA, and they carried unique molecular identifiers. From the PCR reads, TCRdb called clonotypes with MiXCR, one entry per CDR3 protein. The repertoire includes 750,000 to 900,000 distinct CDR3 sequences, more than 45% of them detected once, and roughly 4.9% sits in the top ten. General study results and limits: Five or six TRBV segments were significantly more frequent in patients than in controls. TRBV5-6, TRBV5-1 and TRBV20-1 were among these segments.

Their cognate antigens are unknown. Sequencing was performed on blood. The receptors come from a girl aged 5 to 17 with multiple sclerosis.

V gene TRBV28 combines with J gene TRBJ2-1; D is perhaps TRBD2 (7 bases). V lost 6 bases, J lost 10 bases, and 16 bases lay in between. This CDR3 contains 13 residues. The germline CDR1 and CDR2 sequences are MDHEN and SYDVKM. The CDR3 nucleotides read TGTGCCAGCAGCGAAGGGGGGGTGGGGGAGCAGTTCTTC. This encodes CASSEGGVGEQFF.

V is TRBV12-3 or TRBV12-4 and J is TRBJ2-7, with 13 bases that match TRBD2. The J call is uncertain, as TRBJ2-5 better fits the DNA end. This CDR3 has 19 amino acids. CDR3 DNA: TGTGCCAGCAGTCCTACCGGGACTAGCGGGAAACCTAACCAAGAGACCCAGTACTTC. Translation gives CASSPTGTSGKPNQETQYF.

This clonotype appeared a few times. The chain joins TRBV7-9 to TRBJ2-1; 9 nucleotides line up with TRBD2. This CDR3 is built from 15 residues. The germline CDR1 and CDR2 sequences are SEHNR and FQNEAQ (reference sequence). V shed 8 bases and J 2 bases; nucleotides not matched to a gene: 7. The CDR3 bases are TGTGCCAGCGCAAAACTAGCGGGCCCCTACAATGAGCAGTTCTTC. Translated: CASAKLAGPYNEQFF.

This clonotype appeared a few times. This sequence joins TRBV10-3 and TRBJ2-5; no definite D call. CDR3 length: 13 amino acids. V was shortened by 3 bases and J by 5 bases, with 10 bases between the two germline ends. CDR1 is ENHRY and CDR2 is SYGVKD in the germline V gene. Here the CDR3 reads CAISDGRPETQYF. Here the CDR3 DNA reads TGTGCCATCAGTGATGGTCGGCCGGAGACCCAGTACTTC.

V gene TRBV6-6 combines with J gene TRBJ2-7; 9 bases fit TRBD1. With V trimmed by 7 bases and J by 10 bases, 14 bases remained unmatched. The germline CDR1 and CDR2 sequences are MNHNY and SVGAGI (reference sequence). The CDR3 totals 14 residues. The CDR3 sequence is CASIKDRGGSTQYF. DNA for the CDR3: TGTGCCAGCATCAAGGACAGGGGTGGCAGTACCCAGTACTTC.

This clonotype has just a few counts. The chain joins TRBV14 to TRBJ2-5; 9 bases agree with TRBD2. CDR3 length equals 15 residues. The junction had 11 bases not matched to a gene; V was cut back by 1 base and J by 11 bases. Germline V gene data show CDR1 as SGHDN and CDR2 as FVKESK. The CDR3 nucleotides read TGTGCCAGCAGCCAAGTGAGGACTAGCGTGAGGGAGCAGTACTTC. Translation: CASSQVRTSVREQYF.

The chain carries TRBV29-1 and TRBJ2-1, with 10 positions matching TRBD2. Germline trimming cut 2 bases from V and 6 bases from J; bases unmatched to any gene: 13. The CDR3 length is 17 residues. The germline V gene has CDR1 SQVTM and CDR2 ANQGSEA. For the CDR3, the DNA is TGCAGCGTTGAATCCGGTTTGAGCGGGAGGGCCCCCAATGAGCAGTTCTTC. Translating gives CSVESGLSGRAPNEQFF.